Sequencing of this T cell receptor (beta chain) was carried out in a study of CD8 T cells in Susac syndrome. Sequencing of TCR beta was carried out in blood CD8+ and CD4+ T cells. Controls matched for sex and age were healthy donors. The CD8+ and CD4+ T cells were negatively isolated, with the TEMRA cells enriched by FACS. The authors reverse transcribed roughly 0.5 to 1 ug RNA with random hexamers. Via MiXCR, TCRdb re-called the immunoSEQ multiplex PCR reads, giving one row per CDR3 protein. The sample has about 69,000 distinct CDR3 sequences, around 93% seen once. V was pared by 2 bases and J by 3 bases, with 17 bases between. The germline CDR1 and CDR2 sequences are MGHRA and YSYEKL. The CDR3 has 16 amino acids.

The source of this sequence is a human donor in good health. The chain has TRBV4-1 and TRBJ2-7; D possibly corresponds to TRBD1 (5 bases). Sequenced material: CD8+ T cells from PBMCs. Here the CDR3 DNA reads TGCGCCAGCAGCCAAAGAACAGGCGTCACAGGCTACGAGCAGTACTTC. Translated, it gives CASSQRTGVTGYEQYF.